This T cell receptor (beta chain) came from a study of shared clonotypes between healthy human individuals. Findings of the study overall: The authors expected sequencing depth to affect clonotype sharing among donors.

A single count supports this clone. Its antigen remains unidentified. The repertoire was sequenced with immunoSEQ multiplex PCR; TCRdb's copy has only in-frame clones and lacks some. The data show some 660,000 clones, roughly 73% seen once. Losses at the gene ends were 4 bases for V and 2 bases for J; bases not matched to a gene: 11. Germline lookup yields CDR1 MGHRA and CDR2 YSYEKL. The CDR3 runs 16 residues. The chain has TRBV4-1 and TRBJ2-7, with 7 nucleotides matching TRBD2. The sequence derives from a woman aged 30 to 39 in good health. Sequencing used memory CD4+ T cells sorted from blood. Specified subset: CD45RA-negative fraction. CDR3 DNA sequence: TGCGCCAGCAGCCGGGGGGAGGGCCCGATACCCTACGAGCAGTACTTC. Translation gives CASSRGEGPIPYEQYF.